These 23 T cell receptor beta chains originate from one sample sequenced in a study of blood T cell repertoires in COVID-19. Profiling relied on immunoSEQ multiplex PCR, and the TCRdb table lists in-frame clones only, not all of them. The sample has about 360,000 clones; around 90% are singletons. Sequencing was performed on peripheral blood. These receptors were collected from a human donor in a cohort sampled during active COVID-19.

CDR3 in DNA: TGTGCCAGCAGCATCTCGGGACTTCTCTACAATGAGCAGTTCTTC. Translated: CASSISGLLYNEQFF. V is TRBV7-8 and J is TRBJ2-1, with a tentative D call TRBD2 (6 bases). V was cut by 5 bases and J by 3 bases, with 14 bases left in between. In germline, CDR1 is SGHVS, CDR2 FQNEAQ. The CDR3 has 15 amino acids.

V and J are TRBV5-5 and TRBJ2-7; D might be TRBD1 (6 bases). CDR1 is SGHKS, CDR2 YYEKEE, per germline (reference sequence). Trimming removed 4 bases at V and 2 bases at J, with 16 bases between. The length of the CDR3 is 15 residues. In DNA form, the CDR3 reads TGTGCCAGCAGCCCCGGGACAACGATTACCTACGAGCAGTACTTC. Its protein product is CASSPGTTITYEQYF. Drawing the rest from reference TRBV5-5 and TRBJ2-7, the complete variable domain is DAGVTQSPTHLIKTRGQQVTLRCSPISGHKSVSWYQQVLGQGPQFIFQYYEKEERGRGNFPDRFSARQFPNYSSELNVNALLLGDSALYLCASSPGTTITYEQYFGPGTRLTVT.

The chain has TRBV11-1 and TRBJ2-5; D is possibly TRBD2 (5 bases). The V end lost 3 bases, the J end lost 9 bases, and 17 bases lay between the germline ends. Germline CDR1 reads SGHAT; CDR2 reads FQDESV (reference sequence). This CDR3 region has 14 residues. CDR3 loop: CASSLVRYEAAQYF. CDR3 bases: TGTGCCAGCAGCTTGGTGAGGTATGAAGCGGCCCAGTACTTC.

This chain joins TRBV13 and TRBJ1-6; maybe TRBD1 (5 bases). Germline CDR1 PRHDT, CDR2 FYEKMQ (reference sequence). The V end was cut by 2 bases, the J end by 2 bases, with 10 bases between. This CDR3 has 16 amino acids. The CDR3 nucleotides are TGTGCCAGCAGCTTATGGGGGACTGCCTATAATTCACCCCTCCACTTT. Translation: CASSLWGTAYNSPLHF.

This clone was seen a few times. V usage is TRBV28 and J usage is TRBJ1-1; D uncertain. The CDR3 spans 15 residues. Germline-derived CDR1 and CDR2 are MDHEN and SYDVKM. V dropped 5 bases and J dropped 3 bases, with 16 bases sitting between them. The CDR3 nucleotides read TGTGCCAGCAGTCTAAATGCCGAATTCGACACTGAAGCTTTCTTT. Amino acid sequence: CASSLNAEFDTEAFF.

The chain carries TRBV28 and TRBJ2-1, with 7 bases lining up with TRBD2. Germline loops: CDR1 MDHEN, CDR2 SYDVKM. The CDR3 totals 14 residues. Trimming took 2 bases from V and 7 from J; bases not matched to a gene: 5. CDR3 nucleotide sequence: TGTGCCAGCAGTTTAGCGGGAGCTTTTAATGAGCAGTTCTTC. This sequence encodes CASSLAGAFNEQFF.

This clone was recorded once. V usage is TRBV9 and J usage is TRBJ1-3; 7 bases map to TRBD1. The V gene end was trimmed by 3 bases and the J gene end by 4 bases; junction bases not matched to a gene: 4. Germline V gives CDR1 SGDLS, CDR2 YYNGEE. This CDR3 region has 14 residues. The CDR3 nucleotides read TGTGCCAGCAGCGCACTGACAGGGGGAAACACCATATATTTT. Translated, it gives CASSALTGGNTIYF. The full variable domain, its missing parts supplied by reference TRBV9 and TRBJ1-3, is DSGVTQTPKHLITATGQRVTLRCSPRSGDLSVYWYQQSLDQGLQFLIQYYNGEERAKGNILERFSAQQFPDLHSELNLSSLELGDSALYFCASSALTGGNTIYFGEGSWLTVV.

V usage is TRBV6-5 and J usage is TRBJ2-1; 8 positions match TRBD1. This CDR3 comprises 14 residues. Germline V gives CDR1 MNHEY, CDR2 SVGAGI. Trimming took 6 bases from V and 8 from J; bases not matched to a gene: 9. The CDR3 region is CASSREQGEYEQFF. CDR3 DNA sequence: TGTGCCAGCAGCCGAGAACAGGGGGAGTATGAGCAGTTCTTC.

The chain carries TRBV28 and TRBJ2-7; D uncertain. Germline assignment: CDR1 MDHEN and CDR2 SYDVKM. The V gene lost 5 bases and the J gene lost 2 bases, with 16 bases spanning the gap. The CDR3 totals 15 residues. CDR3 region: CASSPNMALPYEQYF. For the CDR3, the DNA is TGTGCCAGCAGTCCCAATATGGCCCTCCCCTACGAGCAGTACTTC.

The chain links TRBV7-6 to TRBJ2-5, with 7 bases identical to TRBD2. V gave up 2 bases and J gave up 3 bases; unmatched junction bases: 12. This CDR3 is built from 17 residues. Per the germline V gene, CDR1 is SGHVS and CDR2 is FNYEAQ. CDR3: CASSLRSRGDGKETQYF. In nucleotides, the CDR3 is TGTGCCAGCAGCTTAAGGTCTCGGGGGGATGGAAAAGAGACCCAGTACTTC.

Only one count was recorded for this clone. The chain links TRBV9 to TRBJ2-1; TRBD2 is a possible D gene (7 bases). V lost 4 bases and J 8 bases, leaving 19 bases between the germline ends. This CDR3 is 15 amino acids long. CDR1 SGDLS and CDR2 YYNGEE come from the germline V gene. CDR3 sequence: CASSPGSQGGDEQFF. The CDR3 nucleotides are TGTGCCAGCAGCCCCGGTAGCCAAGGGGGGGATGAGCAGTTCTTC.

This clone has only one observation. The V gene is TRBV11-2, the J gene TRBJ2-3, with D possibly matching TRBD1 (7 bases). This CDR3 has 16 amino acids. Germline V gene lookup returns CDR1 SGHAT and CDR2 FQNNGV. The ends were cut back, 5 bases at V and 0 bases at J, with 15 bases in the middle. The CDR3 loop reads CASSRRGAGSTDTQYF. The CDR3 DNA sequence: TGTGCCAGCAGCCGCAGGGGGGCGGGTAGCACAGATACGCAGTATTTT.

The V call is TRBV14, the J call TRBJ2-1, with no clear D. Germline CDR1 reads SGHDN; CDR2 reads FVKESK. The CDR3 runs to 13 residues. With 0 bases removed from V and 13 bases from J, the gap between germline ends came to 13 bases. CDR3 in DNA: TGTGCCAGCAGCCAAGATACGAATACAAATCAGTTCTTC. This translates into CASSQDTNTNQFF.

The chain recombines TRBV28 with TRBJ1-6, with D tentatively TRBD1 (6 bases). Per germline, CDR1 MDHEN and CDR2 SYDVKM. The CDR3 has 19 residues. V gave up 1 base and J gave up 5 bases, with 21 bases separating them. The CDR3: CASSLLFLKGRTDNSPLHF. For the CDR3, the DNA is TGTGCCAGCAGTTTATTATTCTTGAAAGGTCGGACAGATAATTCACCCCTCCACTTT. Looking up the rest from reference TRBV28 and TRBJ1-6 gives the full variable domain: DVKVTQSSRYLVKRTGEKVFLECVQDMDHENMFWYRQDPGLGLRLIYFSYDVKMKEKGDIPEGYSVSREKKERFSLILESASTNQTSMYLCASSLLFLKGRTDNSPLHFGNGTRLTVT.

V and J are TRBV6-1 and TRBJ2-1, with 7 bases lining up with TRBD1. Germline-derived CDR1 and CDR2 are MNHNS and SASEGT. The CDR3 runs 16 residues. Unmatched junction bases numbered 11, after V lost 4 bases and J lost 5 bases. CDR3 DNA sequence: TGTGCCAGCAGTGCCCGGAGACAGGGACCAAACAATGAGCAGTTCTTC. The encoded protein is CASSARRQGPNNEQFF.

Only one count was recorded for this clone. The genes are TRBV25-1 and TRBJ2-5; TRBD1 is a possible D gene (6 bases). Trimming shortened V by 5 bases and J by 2 bases, and 12 bases separated the two germline ends. CDR1 and CDR2 from the germline V gene are MGHDK and SYGVNS. The CDR3 loop spans 14 amino acids. CDR3 region: CASSYRDGQETQYF. The CDR3 DNA sequence: TGTGCCAGCAGTTACAGGGATGGGCAAGAGACCCAGTACTTC.

This clone was recorded once. The chain combines TRBV2 with TRBJ2-2, with TRBD1 as a possible D gene (6 bases). The V gene's germline CDR1 is SNHLY and CDR2 FYNNEI. This CDR3 has 15 amino acids. The V end lost 6 bases, the J end lost 2 bases, and 13 bases lay between the germline ends. DNA of the CDR3: TGTGCCAGCAGCGTAGAGGGACATAACACCGGGGAGCTGTTTTTT. Protein sequence: CASSVEGHNTGELFF.

This clone was seen just once. The rearrangement joins TRBV19 to TRBJ2-7; 12 bases are shared with TRBD1. The CDR3 runs 16 residues. Germline V gene data show CDR1 as LNHDA and CDR2 as SQIVND (reference sequence). V dropped 1 base and J dropped 5; count of bases not matched to a gene: 6. The CDR3 here is CASSIVPGQGADEQYF. The CDR3 DNA is TGTGCCAGTAGTATAGTTCCGGGACAGGGGGCGGACGAGCAGTACTTC.

The chain couples TRBV7-9 to TRBJ2-3; 7 positions agree with TRBD2. Germline CDR1 and CDR2: SEHNR and FQNEAQ (reference sequence). V was clipped by 5 bases and J by 2 bases; unmatched bases: 10. The CDR3 runs 16 residues. In DNA form, the CDR3 reads TGTGCCAGCAGCGACCCGGGACTACCCACCACAGATACGCAGTATTTT. Encoded protein: CASSDPGLPTTDTQYF.

V gene TRBV7-9 combines with J gene TRBJ2-2; D perhaps matches TRBD1 (5 bases). Germline V gene sequence: CDR1 SEHNR, CDR2 FQNEAQ (reference sequence). This CDR3 comprises 18 residues. V gave up 1 base and J gave up 3 bases, with 18 bases separating them. The CDR3 nucleotides are TGTGCCAGCAGCTTAGTCTTAGGGGAAATCAGGTACACCGGGGAGCTGTTTTTT. It translates to CASSLVLGEIRYTGELFF. Variable domain in full (rest from reference TRBV7-9 and TRBJ2-2): DTGVSQNPRHKITKRGQNVTFRCDPISEHNRLYWYRQTLGQGPEFLTYFQNEAQLEKSRLLSDRFSAERPKGSFSTLEIQRTEQGDSAMYLCASSLVLGEIRYTGELFFGEGSRLTVL.

The chain links TRBV10-3 to TRBJ2-5; D gene unclear. Germline V gene lookup returns CDR1 ENHRY and CDR2 SYGVKD. This CDR3 has 15 amino acids. Trimming left V 6 bases short and J 0 bases short, with 14 bases between. The CDR3 reads CAIRPDTHDQETQYF. CDR3 nucleotide sequence: TGTGCCATCAGACCCGACACTCATGACCAAGAGACCCAGTACTTC.

The chain carries TRBV11-2 and TRBJ2-7, with TRBD2 matching 10 bases. The CDR3 has 15 residues. The trim removed 3 bases at V and 0 bases at J, leaving 2 bases unmatched. Per the germline V gene, CDR1 is SGHAT and CDR2 is FQNNGV. This CDR3 reads CASSFGTSVSYEQYF. CDR3 coding DNA: TGTGCCAGCAGCTTCGGGACTAGCGTCTCCTACGAGCAGTACTTC.

This clone was recorded only once. The chain uses TRBV5-1 and TRBJ2-2; TRBD1 is a possible D gene (5 bases). Germline values: CDR1 SGHRS, CDR2 YFSETQ. Trimming left V 4 bases short and J 0 bases short, with 7 bases between. The CDR3 contains 14 residues. The CDR3: CASSRTPNTGELFF. The CDR3 DNA reads as TGCGCCAGCAGCCGGACACCGAACACCGGGGAGCTGTTTTTT.